This T cell receptor (beta chain) was recorded in a study of CD8 T cells in Susac syndrome. Isolation of CD8+ and CD4+ T cells was performed negatively, whereas enrichment of TEMRA cells was done by FACS. Germline-derived CDR1 and CDR2 are MDHEN and SYDVKM. This CDR3 has 15 amino acids. Trimming left V 6 bases short and J 0 bases short, with 15 bases between. An amount of RNA that ranged from roughly 0.45 to 1 ug was reverse transcribed with random hexamers. With immunoSEQ multiplex PCR, TCR beta CDR3 was amplified across 54 Vbeta and 13 Jbeta. TCRdb reprocessed the immunoSEQ multiplex PCR reads with MiXCR, giving one entry per CDR3 protein. The sample includes 130,000 or so distinct CDR3 sequences, roughly 95% seen only once; the top ten take 0.095% to 0.14%.

This sequence was found in a human donor with multiple sclerosis. The sequenced sample consisted of CD4+ T cells from PBMCs. The rearrangement uses TRBV28 and TRBJ2-7; D is undetermined. CDR3 loop: CASSPGYGSSYEQYF. CDR3 bases: TGTGCCAGCAGCCCCGGGTACGGTAGCTCCTACGAGCAGTACTTC.